This T cell receptor beta chain was observed in a study of low-dose radiotherapy and immunotherapy resistance in tumors. Overall study: Patients were treated with intravenous nivolumab at 240 mg every two weeks and were also dosed with ipilimumab at 1 mg/kg every six weeks.

cDNA synthesis used a TRAV/TRBV-specific primer set for both chains. Amplification, which lasted around 21 PCR cycles, used a constant-region primer and V-primer adapter to amplify TCRs. TCRdb fed the reads into MiXCR, producing one record per CDR3 protein. The sample lists about 60,000 distinct CDR3 sequences, 20% to 25% occurring once. The V end was cut by 5 bases, the J end by 7 bases, with 15 bases between. CDR3 length: 13 residues. Looked up from germline, CDR1 is SGHTA and CDR2 is FQGNSA. The time point here: after trial treatment. Treatment: LDRT plus nivolumab, ipilimumab, low-dose cyclophosphamide and aspirin (RACIN trial). Patients eligible had advanced solid tumors without tumor-infiltrating lymphocytes.

V and J are TRBV7-2 and TRBJ2-7, with a weak D call TRBD1 (7 bases). The sample was PBMCs, taken after low-dose radiotherapy plus immunotherapy. The receptor comes from a male donor with prostate cancer. The CDR3 DNA is TGTGCCAGCAGCCACGGACAGGCGGGGGAGCAGTACTTC. Protein: CASSHGQAGEQYF.